This T cell receptor beta chain was captured in a study of blood T cell repertoires in COVID-19. Sequenced by immunoSEQ multiplex PCR; TCRdb stores in-frame clones only, minus some. Altogether 350,000 to 450,000 clones are present, roughly nine tenths being singletons, with the ten largest covering 0.95% to 1.5%. The CDR3 length is 15 residues. Germline-derived CDR1 and CDR2 are LNHDA and SQIVND (reference sequence). V was shortened by 1 base and J by 5 bases, with 11 bases between the two germline ends. This clone was detected only once. This TCR was recovered from a middle-aged man with acute or convalescent COVID-19. The gene calls are TRBV19 and TRBJ2-2; TRBD2 might be the D (5 bases). The specimen was peripheral blood. For the CDR3, the DNA is TGTGCCAGTAGTATAGGGGCTAGAGGGACCGGGGAGCTGTTTTTT. Amino acid sequence: CASSIGARGTGELFF.